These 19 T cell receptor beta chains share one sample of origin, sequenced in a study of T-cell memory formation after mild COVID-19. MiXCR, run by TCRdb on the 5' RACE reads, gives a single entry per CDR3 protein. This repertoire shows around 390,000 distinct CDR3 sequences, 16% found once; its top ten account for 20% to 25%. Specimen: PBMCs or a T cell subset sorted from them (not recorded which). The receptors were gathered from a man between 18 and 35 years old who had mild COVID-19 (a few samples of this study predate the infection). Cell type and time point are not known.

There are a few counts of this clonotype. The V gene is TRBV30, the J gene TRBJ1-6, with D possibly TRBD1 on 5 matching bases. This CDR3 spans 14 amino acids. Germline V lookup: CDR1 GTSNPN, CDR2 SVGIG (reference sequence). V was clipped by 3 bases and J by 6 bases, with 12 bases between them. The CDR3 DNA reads TGTGCCTGGAGGCCCCCGGGGGGTAATTCACCCCTCCACTTT. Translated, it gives CAWRPPGGNSPLHF.

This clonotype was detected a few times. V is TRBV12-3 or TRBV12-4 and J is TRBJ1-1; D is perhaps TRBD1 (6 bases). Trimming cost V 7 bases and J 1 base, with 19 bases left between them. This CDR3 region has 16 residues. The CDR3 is CASKKLTGQTNTEAFF. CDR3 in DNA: TGTGCCAGCAAAAAACTGACGGGACAAACGAACACTGAAGCTTTCTTT.

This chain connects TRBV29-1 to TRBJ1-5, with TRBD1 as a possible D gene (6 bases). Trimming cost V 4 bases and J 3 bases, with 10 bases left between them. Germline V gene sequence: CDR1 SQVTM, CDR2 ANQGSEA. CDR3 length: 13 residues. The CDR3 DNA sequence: TGCAGCGTTGCACAGGGACCCAATCAGCCCCAGCATTTT. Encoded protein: CSVAQGPNQPQHF.

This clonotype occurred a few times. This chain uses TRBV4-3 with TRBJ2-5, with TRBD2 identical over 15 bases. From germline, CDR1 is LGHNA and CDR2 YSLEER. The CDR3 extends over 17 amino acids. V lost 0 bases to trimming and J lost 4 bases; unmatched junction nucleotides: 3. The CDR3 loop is CASSQDGLAGGPETQYF. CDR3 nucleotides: TGCGCCAGCAGCCAAGATGGACTAGCGGGGGGGCCAGAGACCCAGTACTTC.

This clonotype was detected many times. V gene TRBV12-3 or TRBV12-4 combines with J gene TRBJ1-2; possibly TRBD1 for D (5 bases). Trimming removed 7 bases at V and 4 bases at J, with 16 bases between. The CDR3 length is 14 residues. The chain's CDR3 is CASTSQGLGYGYTF. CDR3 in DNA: TGTGCCAGCACCAGTCAGGGTTTGGGCTATGGCTACACCTTC.

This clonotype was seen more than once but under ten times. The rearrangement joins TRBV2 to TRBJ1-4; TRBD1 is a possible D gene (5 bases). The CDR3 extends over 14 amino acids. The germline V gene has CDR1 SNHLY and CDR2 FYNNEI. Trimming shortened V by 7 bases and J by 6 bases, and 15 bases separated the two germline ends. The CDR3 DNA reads TGTGCCAGCACCCATGGAGGGGATGATGAAAAACTGTTTTTT. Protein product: CASTHGGDDEKLFF.

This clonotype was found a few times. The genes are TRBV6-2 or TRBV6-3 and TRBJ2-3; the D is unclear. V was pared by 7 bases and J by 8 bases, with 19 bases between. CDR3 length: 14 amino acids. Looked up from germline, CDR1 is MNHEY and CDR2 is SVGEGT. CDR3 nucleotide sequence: TGTGCCAGCACCGAATCCTATGCGACGGGTACGCAGTATTTT. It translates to CASTESYATGTQYF.

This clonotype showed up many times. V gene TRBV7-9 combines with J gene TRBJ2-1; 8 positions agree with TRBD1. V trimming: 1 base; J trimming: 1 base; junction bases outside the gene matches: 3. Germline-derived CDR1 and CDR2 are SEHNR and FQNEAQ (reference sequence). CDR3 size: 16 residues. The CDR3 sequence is CASSLGQGLSYNEQFF. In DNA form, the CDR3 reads TGTGCCAGCAGCTTAGGACAGGGGCTTTCCTACAATGAGCAGTTCTTC.

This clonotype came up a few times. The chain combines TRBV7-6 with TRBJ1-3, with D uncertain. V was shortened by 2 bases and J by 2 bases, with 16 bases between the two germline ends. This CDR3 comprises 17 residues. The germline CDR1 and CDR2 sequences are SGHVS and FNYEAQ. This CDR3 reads CASSLRWRGTPGNTIYF. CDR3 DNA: TGTGCCAGCAGCTTACGGTGGCGGGGAACCCCTGGAAACACCATATATTTT.

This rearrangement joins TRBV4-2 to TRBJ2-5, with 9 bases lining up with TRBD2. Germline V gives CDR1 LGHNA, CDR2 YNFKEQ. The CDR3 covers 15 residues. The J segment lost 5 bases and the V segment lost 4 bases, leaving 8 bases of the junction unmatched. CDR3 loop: CASSLERGVWETQYF. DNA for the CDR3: TGTGCCAGCAGCCTCGAGCGGGGGGTGTGGGAGACCCAGTACTTC.

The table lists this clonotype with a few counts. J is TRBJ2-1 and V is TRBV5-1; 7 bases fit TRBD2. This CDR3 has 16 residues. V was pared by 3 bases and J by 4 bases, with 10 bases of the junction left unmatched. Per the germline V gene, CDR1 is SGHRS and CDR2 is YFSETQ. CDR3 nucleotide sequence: TGCGCCAGCAGCTCCTCCCGAGCGGGGTTATACAATGAGCAGTTCTTC. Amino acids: CASSSSRAGLYNEQFF.

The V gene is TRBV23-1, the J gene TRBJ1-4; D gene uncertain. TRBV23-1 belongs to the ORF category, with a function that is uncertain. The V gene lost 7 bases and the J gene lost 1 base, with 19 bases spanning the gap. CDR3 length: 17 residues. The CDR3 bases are TGCGCCAGCACCGGGAACGAAAGGATTGGAACTAATGAAAAACTGTTTTTT. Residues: CASTGNERIGTNEKLFF.

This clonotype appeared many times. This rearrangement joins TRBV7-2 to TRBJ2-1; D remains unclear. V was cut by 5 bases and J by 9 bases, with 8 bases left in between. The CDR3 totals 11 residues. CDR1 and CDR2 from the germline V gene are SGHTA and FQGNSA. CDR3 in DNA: TGTGCCAGCAGCCCCTGGGGTGAGCAGTTCTTC. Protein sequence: CASSPWGEQFF.

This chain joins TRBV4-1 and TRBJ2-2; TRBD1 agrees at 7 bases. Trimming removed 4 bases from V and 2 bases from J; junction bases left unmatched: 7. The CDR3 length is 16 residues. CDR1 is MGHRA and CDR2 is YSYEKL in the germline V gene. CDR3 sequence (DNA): TGCGCCAGCAGCCGCTATAGGACAGGCAACACCGGGGAGCTGTTTTTT. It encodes CASSRYRTGNTGELFF.

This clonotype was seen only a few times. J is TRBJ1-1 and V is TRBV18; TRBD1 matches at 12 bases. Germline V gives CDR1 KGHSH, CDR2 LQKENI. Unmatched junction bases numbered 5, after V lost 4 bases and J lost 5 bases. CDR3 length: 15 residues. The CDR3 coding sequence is TGTGCCAGCTCACTTGGGACAGGGGGCGCGACTGAAGCTTTCTTT. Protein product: CASSLGTGGATEAFF. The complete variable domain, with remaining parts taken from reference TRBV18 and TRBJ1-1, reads NAGVMQNPRHLVRRRGQEARLRCSPMKGHSHVYWYRQLPEEGLKFMVYLQKENIIDESGMPKERFSAEFPKEGPSILRIQQVVRGDSAAYFCASSLGTGGATEAFFGQGTRLTVV.

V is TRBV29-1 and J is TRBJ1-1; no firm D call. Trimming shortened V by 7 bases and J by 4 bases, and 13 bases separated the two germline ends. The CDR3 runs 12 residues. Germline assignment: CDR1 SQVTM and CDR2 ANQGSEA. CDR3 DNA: TGCAGCGCCACTCGTGAGAGCACTGAAGCTTTCTTT. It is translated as CSATRESTEAFF.

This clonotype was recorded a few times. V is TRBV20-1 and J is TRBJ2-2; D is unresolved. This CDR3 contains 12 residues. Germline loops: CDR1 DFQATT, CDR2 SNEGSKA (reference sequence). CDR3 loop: CGSATGTGELFF. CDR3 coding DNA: TGCGGCTCCGCCACCGGCACCGGGGAGCTGTTTTTT.

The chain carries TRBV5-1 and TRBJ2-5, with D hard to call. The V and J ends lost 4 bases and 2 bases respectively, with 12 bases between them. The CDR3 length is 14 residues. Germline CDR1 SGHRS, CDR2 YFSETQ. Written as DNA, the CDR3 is TGCGCCAGCAGCCCACAAACAGTTCAAGAGACCCAGTACTTC. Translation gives CASSPQTVQETQYF.

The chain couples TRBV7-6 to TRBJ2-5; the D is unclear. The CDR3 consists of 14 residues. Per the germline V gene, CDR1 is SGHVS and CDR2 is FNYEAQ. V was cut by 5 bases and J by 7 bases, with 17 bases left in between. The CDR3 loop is CASSESDPRGTQYF. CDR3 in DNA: TGTGCCAGCAGCGAGAGCGACCCCCGAGGGACCCAGTACTTC.